The sequence of this T cell receptor beta chain was determined in a study of blood T cell repertoires in COVID-19. Study-wide context: Sites across the United States, Italy and Spain contributed samples from acute and convalescent COVID-19. Sources were T cells, B-cell-depleted T cells, or PBMCs; the material itself was cDNA or gDNA.

Per the original methods: Amplification of reference gene primers was used by the study to estimate nucleated cell counts. Here immunoSEQ multiplex PCR was the method, and the copy in TCRdb shows in-frame clones only, minus some. V, J and clone size reflect that table, while D and trimming were determined from the DNA. Of 200,000 to 250,000 clones listed, roughly 90% are singletons. In germline, CDR1 is SGHKS, CDR2 YYEKEE (reference sequence). Trimming cost V 4 bases and J 2 bases; bases outside gene matches: 8. The CDR3 totals 17 residues. The receptor was derived from a woman aged 40 to 50 with acute or convalescent COVID-19. Source material: peripheral blood. The chain carries TRBV5-5 and TRBJ2-6, with 8 bases lining up with TRBD1. The CDR3 spells CASSPDRAYTGANVLTF. DNA for the CDR3: TGTGCCAGCAGCCCGGACAGGGCCTATACTGGGGCCAACGTCCTGACTTTC.